This is a list of T cell receptor beta chains from one sample in a study of cytomegalovirus exposure and HLA in healthy donors. The method was immunoSEQ multiplex PCR; TCRdb's version includes in-frame clones alone and lacks a portion of them. The table lists 150,000 to 200,000 clones, roughly 90% of them singletons, with under 7% in the top ten. The sample comprised PBMCs. All receptors come from a woman aged 25 to 39 in good health and CMV-seronegative. CDR3s include the opening cysteine and the closing phenylalanine or tryptophan.

J gene: TRBJ2-2
V gene: TRBV7-3
CDR3 protein: CASSFGATGELFF

J gene: TRBJ2-1
V gene: TRBV5-4
CDR3 protein: CASSWVVGQGGNEQFF

J gene: TRBJ2-7
V gene: TRBV30
CDR3 protein: CAWSWTGPTEQYF

J gene: TRBJ1-1
V gene: TRBV9
CDR3 protein: CASSPLGTGRPEAFF

J gene: TRBJ1-2
V gene: TRBV19
CDR3 protein: CASTTAYGYTF

J gene: TRBJ2-7
V gene: TRBV6-5
CDR3 protein: CASRQTGGSYEQYF

J gene: TRBJ1-1
V gene: TRBV21-1
CDR3 protein: CASSQHLELPEAFF

J gene: TRBJ1-1
V gene: TRBV25-1
CDR3 protein: CASSDPRRAYEAFF

J gene: TRBJ2-3
V gene: TRBV6-1
CDR3 protein: CASSEGVWIYTDTQYF

J gene: TRBJ2-7
V gene: TRBV2
CDR3 protein: CASSEAGQGLGEQYF

J gene: TRBJ1-2
V gene: TRBV15
CDR3 protein: CATSRDLREAGYTF

J gene: TRBJ1-2
V gene: TRBV5-5
CDR3 protein: CASSSWTGRGYTF

J gene: TRBJ2-7
V gene: TRBV6-5
CDR3 protein: CASRDTMELYEQYF

J gene: TRBJ2-7
V gene: TRBV7-9
CDR3 protein: CASSDGLAGVESYEQYF

J gene: TRBJ2-7
V gene: TRBV28
CDR3 protein: CASSLRTSGSEQYF

J gene: TRBJ2-7
V gene: TRBV7-9
CDR3 protein: CASSLELQGPHF

J gene: TRBJ2-2
V gene: TRBV7-2
CDR3 protein: CASSSRGTGELFF

J gene: TRBJ2-7
V gene: TRBV5-1
CDR3 protein: CASSSKGQNYEQYF

J gene: TRBJ2-3
V gene: TRBV5-6
CDR3 protein: CASSLRDIYTDTQYF

J gene: TRBJ1-1
V gene: TRBV7-2
CDR3 protein: CASSAGDRGTEAFF

J gene: TRBJ2-2
V gene: TRBV18
CDR3 protein: CASSQDTGELFF

J gene: TRBJ1-5
V gene: TRBV7-2
CDR3 protein: CASSLMGTEYNQPQHF

J gene: TRBJ1-2
V gene: TRBV7-2
CDR3 protein: CASSFRKWGKNYGYTF

J gene: TRBJ2-2
V gene: TRBV13
CDR3 protein: CASSSGEQGWVAGELFF

J gene: TRBJ2-1
V gene: TRBV5-1
CDR3 protein: CASSLLGNEQFF

J gene: TRBJ1-3
V gene: TRBV5-1
CDR3 protein: CASSLDDVNTIYF

J gene: TRBJ1-6
V gene: TRBV6-6
CDR3 protein: CASSYSQSPYNSPLHF

J gene: TRBJ1-1
V gene: TRBV7-9
CDR3 protein: CASSLEGRDTEAFF

J gene: TRBJ2-3
V gene: TRBV6-5
CDR3 protein: CASSYSVGGDDTQYF

J gene: TRBJ1-6
V gene: TRBV7-9
CDR3 protein: CASSSPPFIGDSPLHF

J gene: TRBJ2-1
V gene: TRBV29-1
CDR3 protein: CSLAGSSSYNEQFF

J gene: TRBJ2-7
V gene: TRBV7-9
CDR3 protein: CASSFVAPEQYF

J gene: TRBJ2-2
V gene: TRBV6-5
CDR3 protein: CASREASGELFF

J gene: TRBJ1-4
V gene: TRBV2
CDR3 protein: CASRPRTATNEKLFF

J gene: TRBJ2-2
V gene: TRBV4-3
CDR3 protein: CASSQEGRGHFTGELFF

J gene: TRBJ1-2
V gene: TRBV27
CDR3 protein: CASMEFGGGKNYGYTF

J gene: TRBJ2-3
V gene: TRBV10-3
CDR3 protein: CAIRPRGVADTQYF

J gene: TRBJ2-1
V gene: TRBV7-3
CDR3 protein: CASSPLNKITAYNEQFF

J gene: TRBJ1-2
V gene: TRBV4-3
CDR3 protein: CASSQEATGRNYGYTF

J gene: TRBJ2-7
V gene: TRBV11-2
CDR3 protein: CASSLGTEQYF

J gene: TRBJ1-4
V gene: TRBV4-3
CDR3 protein: CASSHREGQYAGKLFF

J gene: TRBJ2-1
V gene: TRBV7-2
CDR3 protein: CASSLNAGKANEQFF

J gene: TRBJ1-1
V gene: TRBV4-3
CDR3 protein: CASSQESSWGAEAFF

J gene: TRBJ2-7
V gene: TRBV6-5
CDR3 protein: CASSSLAGGHSEQYF

J gene: TRBJ1-1
V gene: TRBV28
CDR3 protein: CASSPPGDLNTEAFF

J gene: TRBJ1-1
V gene: TRBV4-1
CDR3 protein: CASSQTAGLSTEAFF

J gene: TRBJ2-5
V gene: TRBV7-9
CDR3 protein: CASSLDRRETQYF

J gene: TRBJ1-1
V gene: TRBV6-1
CDR3 protein: CASSEALVDTEAFF

J gene: TRBJ1-4
V gene: TRBV6-1
CDR3 protein: CASFAGKLFF

J gene: TRBJ1-3
V gene: TRBV9
CDR3 protein: CASSAGDSSGNTIYF

J gene: TRBJ1-2
V gene: TRBV4-1
CDR3 protein: CASSQPDSRYGYTF

J gene: TRBJ2-2
V gene: TRBV4-1
CDR3 protein: CASSQVAGANTGELFF

J gene: TRBJ1-5
V gene: TRBV2
CDR3 protein: CASSPGQIHQPQHF

J gene: TRBJ2-7
V gene: TRBV29-1
CDR3 protein: CSVVGLAGGAFDEQYF

J gene: TRBJ2-7
V gene: TRBV2
CDR3 protein: CASADYEQYF

J gene: TRBJ2-3
V gene: TRBV10-2
CDR3 protein: CASSDGGTSTDTQYF

J gene: TRBJ1-1
V gene: TRBV4-3
CDR3 protein: CASSQAGGRSTEAFF

J gene: TRBJ2-2
V gene: TRBV7-2
CDR3 protein: CASSPMGLAVTGELFF

J gene: TRBJ1-4
V gene: TRBV9
CDR3 protein: CASSVSGSPTNEKLFF